What follows is one T cell receptor (beta chain) and its context. Its specificity is unknown. These data are taken from a study of shared clonotypes between healthy human individuals. Germline CDR1 SGHRS, CDR2 YFSETQ. V lost 0 bases and J lost 5; bases outside the gene matches: 7. The CDR3 is made up of 16 amino acids. Whole-study results and caveats: Clonotypes which were not shared had lower generation probabilities than clonotypes that all four donors shared.

Produced via immunoSEQ multiplex PCR; TCRdb's table is partial and in-frame only. Of 780,000 or so clones listed, over 60% are singletons. The sample comprised memory CD4+ T cells sorted from blood. As to subset: CD45RA-negative fraction. The chain employs TRBV5-1 and TRBJ2-5, with 10 bases aligning to TRBD1. The sequence derives from a woman between 25 and 40 years old in good health. CDR3 in amino acids: CASSLGGTGEAETQYF. The DNA of the CDR3 is TGCGCCAGCAGCTTGGGAGGGACAGGGGAGGCCGAGACCCAGTACTTC.